The next 18 T cell receptor beta chains were all read from a single sample in a study of T-cell memory formation after mild COVID-19. TCRdb reprocessed the 5' RACE reads with MiXCR, giving one entry per CDR3 protein. Altogether 390,000 or so distinct CDR3 sequences are present, roughly 15% being singletons, with the ten largest covering approximately 21%. Source material: PBMCs or a T cell subset sorted from them (not recorded which). These receptors originate from a man between 18 and 29 years old who had mild COVID-19 (a few samples of this study predate the infection). Cell type and time point are not known.

This clonotype was detected a few times. This chain links TRBV24-1 with TRBJ2-3, with TRBD1 identical over 9 bases. The V and J ends lost 3 bases and 4 bases, in that order; junction bases with no gene match: 7. Per the germline V gene, CDR1 is KGHDR and CDR2 is SFDVKD. This CDR3 is built from 16 residues. The CDR3 sequence is CATSDRTGGAPDTQYF. The CDR3 bases are TGTGCCACCAGTGATCGCACAGGGGGCGCCCCAGATACGCAGTATTTT.

The chain employs TRBV27 and TRBJ2-4, with no clear D. The CDR3 is 13 amino acids. V was pared by 6 bases and J by 7 bases, with 13 bases between. The V gene's germline CDR1 is MNHEY and CDR2 SMNVEV (reference sequence). The CDR3 protein is CASRTIEGNIQYF. The DNA of the CDR3 is TGTGCCAGCAGGACAATTGAAGGCAACATTCAGTACTTC.

A single count supports this clonotype. The rearrangement links TRBV6-5 to TRBJ1-1; tentatively, D is TRBD1 (6 bases). The CDR3 covers 17 residues. V was clipped by 3 bases and J by 4 bases, with 21 bases between them. Germline CDR1 is MNHEY and CDR2 is SVGAGI. CDR3 sequence reads: CASSYRDTLSTGTEAFF. DNA of the CDR3: TGTGCCAGCAGTTATAGGGACACCCTGAGTACTGGCACTGAAGCTTTCTTT.

This clonotype was seen more than once but under ten times. V is TRBV10-3 and J is TRBJ2-5, with D perhaps TRBD2 (6 bases). Germline V CDR1 and CDR2: ENHRY, SYGVKD. The CDR3 consists of 16 residues. The V end was cut by 3 bases, the J end by 5 bases, with 19 bases between. In DNA, the CDR3 is TGTGCCATCAGTGAAAGTGGGCGGGGATCTCTGGAGACCCAGTACTTC. This encodes CAISESGRGSLETQYF.

The chain carries TRBV28 and TRBJ2-2; 15 bases match TRBD2. The CDR3 runs 20 residues. J was trimmed by 4 bases and V by 4 bases; bases with no gene match: 13. Germline lookup yields CDR1 MDHEN and CDR2 SYDVKM. The CDR3 spells CASSSGMGLAGGLSTGELFF. In nucleotides, the CDR3 is TGTGCCAGCAGTTCTGGGATGGGACTAGCGGGGGGCCTTAGCACCGGGGAGCTGTTTTTT.

A few counts support this clonotype. This sequence joins TRBV14 and TRBJ2-2; no definite D call. Germline CDR1 SGHDN, CDR2 FVKESK. There are 14 residues in the CDR3. V was clipped by 0 bases and J by 7 bases, with 9 bases between them. DNA of the CDR3: TGTGCCAGCAGCCAAGAACTCCGCGACGGGGAGCTGTTTTTT. Its protein product is CASSQELRDGELFF.

This clonotype was recorded once. The rearrangement joins TRBV18 to TRBJ2-5, with 9 bases fitting TRBD2. Trimming took 3 bases from V and 1 from J; bases not matched to a gene: 3. Germline V gene lookup returns CDR1 KGHSH and CDR2 LQKENI. There are 15 residues in the CDR3. CDR3 DNA sequence: TGTGCCAGCTCACCGGTTAGCGGGGGCCAAGAGACCCAGTACTTC. This sequence encodes CASSPVSGGQETQYF.

This clonotype was counted between two and nine times. This chain joins TRBV4-3 and TRBJ2-5, with a tentative D call TRBD1 (6 bases). V was shortened by 2 bases and J by 2 bases, with 9 bases between the two germline ends. The CDR3 runs 14 residues. Germline V CDR1 and CDR2: LGHNA, YSLEER. The CDR3 here is CASSQQGWQETQYF. CDR3 nucleotides: TGCGCCAGCAGCCAACAGGGGTGGCAAGAGACCCAGTACTTC.

This clonotype was detected a few times. The chain is built from TRBV7-9 and TRBJ2-1, with 8 bases matching TRBD2. Germline values: CDR1 SEHNR, CDR2 FQNEAQ (reference sequence). V lost 8 bases to trimming and J lost 4 bases; unmatched junction nucleotides: 4. CDR3 length: 13 amino acids. In DNA form, the CDR3 reads TGTGCCAGCCTGCGGGGGGAGTACAATGAGCAGTTCTTC. This codes for CASLRGEYNEQFF.

This rearrangement joins TRBV5-5 to TRBJ1-3; D uncertain. CDR1 and CDR2 from the germline V gene are SGHKS and YYEKEE (reference sequence). This CDR3 spans 15 amino acids. V was pared by 3 bases and J by 0 bases, with 10 bases between. This CDR3 reads CASSSFYGSGNTIYF. CDR3 in DNA: TGTGCCAGCAGCTCGTTTTATGGCTCTGGAAACACCATATATTTT.

The chain links TRBV7-9 to TRBJ2-3, with 7 bases identical to TRBD1. Unmatched junction bases numbered 5, after V lost 4 bases and J lost 1 base. Germline V gives CDR1 SEHNR, CDR2 FQNEAQ (reference sequence). The CDR3 has 15 residues. This chain's CDR3 is CASSYRQGGTDTQYF. The DNA for the CDR3 is TGTGCCAGCAGCTACCGACAGGGAGGCACAGATACGCAGTATTTT.

The chain is built from TRBV5-6 and TRBJ1-5; 8 nucleotides align to TRBD1. Germline V gene lookup returns CDR1 SGHDT and CDR2 YYEEEE. The V segment lost 4 bases and the J segment 7 bases; nucleotides outside the gene matches: 7. The CDR3 covers 14 residues. CDR3 amino acids: CASSQDRGGQPQHF. CDR3 nucleotides: TGTGCCAGCAGCCAAGACAGGGGTGGCCAGCCCCAGCATTTT.

This clonotype has just a few counts. The chain combines TRBV12-3 or TRBV12-4 with TRBJ2-5; 13 bases map to TRBD2. V lost 7 bases to trimming and J lost 2 bases; unmatched junction nucleotides: 4. The CDR3 is made up of 15 amino acids. The CDR3 DNA follows: TGTGCCAGCACCCCGGGACTAGCGGGGCAAGAGACCCAGTACTTC. It codes for CASTPGLAGQETQYF.

This clonotype appeared many times. The chain couples TRBV29-1 to TRBJ1-1; D not resolved. The CDR3 spans 12 residues. V lost 4 bases, J lost 0 bases, and 6 bases lay in between. CDR1 SQVTM and CDR2 ANQGSEA come from the germline V gene. CDR3 region: CSVGVMNTEAFF. As DNA, the CDR3 is TGCAGCGTTGGGGTCATGAACACTGAAGCTTTCTTT.

This clonotype was counted between two and nine times. The genes are TRBV10-3 and TRBJ1-2; 9 bases agree with TRBD1. After removal of 6 bases from V and 4 bases from J, the junction contained 9 bases not matched to a gene. In germline, CDR1 is ENHRY, CDR2 SYGVKD. There are 15 residues in the CDR3. CDR3 nucleotides: TGTGCCATCAGCGAACGGGACAGGGATTTCTATGGCTACACCTTC. Amino acid sequence: CAISERDRDFYGYTF.

This clonotype was counted at least ten times. This chain uses TRBV7-2 with TRBJ2-5, with a weak D call TRBD1 (5 bases). Germline V gene data show CDR1 as SGHTA and CDR2 as FQGNSA. CDR3 size: 16 residues. V shed 0 bases and J shed 0 bases, with 11 bases lying between them. The chain's CDR3 is CASSLAKGLDQETQYF. CDR3 DNA sequence: TGTGCCAGCAGCTTAGCGAAGGGGCTGGACCAAGAGACCCAGTACTTC.

The sample holds a few counts of this clonotype. The chain is built from TRBV5-5 and TRBJ2-7, with D possibly TRBD1 on 5 matching bases. The CDR3 is 17 amino acids. V dropped 5 bases and J dropped 0 bases, with 21 bases sitting between them. The germline CDR1 and CDR2 sequences are SGHKS and YYEKEE (reference sequence). The CDR3 spells CASRVAPRADDSYEQYV. The CDR3 DNA reads TGTGCCAGCAGGGTCGCTCCCAGGGCCGATGACTCCTACGAGCAGTACGTC.

This clonotype was seen at least ten times. The chain joins TRBV6-2 or TRBV6-3 to TRBJ2-5; D is perhaps TRBD2 (5 bases). V shed 6 bases and J shed 3 bases, with 8 bases lying between them. This CDR3 is 12 amino acids long. Germline V gene sequence: CDR1 MNHEY, CDR2 SVGEGT. The CDR3 reads CASSSAEETQYF. Written as DNA, the CDR3 is TGTGCCAGCAGCTCAGCGGAAGAGACCCAGTACTTC.